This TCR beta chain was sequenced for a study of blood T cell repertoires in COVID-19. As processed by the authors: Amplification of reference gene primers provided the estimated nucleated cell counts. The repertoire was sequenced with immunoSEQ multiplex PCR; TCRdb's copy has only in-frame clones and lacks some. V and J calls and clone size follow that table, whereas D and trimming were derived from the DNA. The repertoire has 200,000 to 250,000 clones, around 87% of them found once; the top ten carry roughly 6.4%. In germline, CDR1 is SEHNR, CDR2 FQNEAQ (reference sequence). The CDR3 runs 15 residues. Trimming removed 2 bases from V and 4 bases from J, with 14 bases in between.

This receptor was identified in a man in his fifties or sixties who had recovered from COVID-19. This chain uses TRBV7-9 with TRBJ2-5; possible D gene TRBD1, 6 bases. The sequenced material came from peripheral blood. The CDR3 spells CASSLRRGGGETQYF. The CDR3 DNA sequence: TGTGCCAGCAGCTTACGCAGGGGTGGTGGAGAGACCCAGTACTTC.